The 22 T cell receptor beta chains below all came from one sample that was sequenced in a study of T cell responses to AZD1222 COVID-19 vaccine. Assay: immunoSEQ multiplex PCR; the TCRdb copy retains only in-frame clones and omits some. The table has around 130,000 clones, 93% seen once; the top ten hold 0.85% to 0.95%. The material was peripheral blood, obtained on day 0 of AZD1222 vaccination. These receptors were obtained from an adult in good health.

The V gene is TRBV3-1 (or the pseudogene TRBV3-2), the J gene TRBJ1-1, with 7 bases matching TRBD1. CDR3 size: 13 residues. With V trimmed by 2 bases and J by 8 bases, 5 bases remained unmatched. Germline V CDR1 and CDR2: LGHDT, YNNKEL (reference sequence). CDR3 DNA sequence: TGTGCCAGCAGCCAATATCAGGGGGTGGAAGCTTTCTTT. Translated: CASSQYQGVEAFF.

The chain combines TRBV7-9 with TRBJ1-3; tentative D call: TRBD1 (5 bases). Germline V gene lookup returns CDR1 SEHNR and CDR2 FQNEAQ (reference sequence). There are 17 residues in the CDR3. Trimming removed 4 bases at V and 0 bases at J, with 16 bases between. Written as DNA, the CDR3 is TGTGCCAGCAGCTCGCAATGGGACCTAAGCTCTGGAAACACCATATATTTT. Amino acids: CASSSQWDLSSGNTIYF.

The chain has TRBV15 and TRBJ1-2; D call uncertain. CDR1 and CDR2 (germline): LNHNV, YYDKDF (reference sequence). The CDR3 covers 15 residues. V was cut by 0 bases and J by 0 bases, with 8 bases left in between. CDR3 sequence reads: CATSRDRAANYGYTF. In DNA form, the CDR3 reads TGTGCCACCAGCAGAGATCGGGCGGCTAACTATGGCTACACCTTC.

The gene calls are TRBV27 and TRBJ2-7; 11 nucleotides align to TRBD2. Looked up from germline, CDR1 is MNHEY and CDR2 is SMNVEV (reference sequence). CDR3 length: 16 amino acids. The trim removed 5 bases at V and 3 bases at J, leaving 9 bases unmatched. The CDR3, as DNA: TGTGCCAGCAGTAGCCCCTCTAGCGGGGGGAGCTACGAGCAGTACTTC. Translated: CASSSPSSGGSYEQYF.

This clone has more than one count but fewer than ten. The V and J genes are TRBV12-3 or TRBV12-4 and TRBJ1-1, with unresolved D. This CDR3 comprises 13 residues. Deletions cut 5 bases from V and 0 bases from J, with 7 bases between. The CDR3 loop reads CASSPGMNTEAFF. DNA for the CDR3: TGTGCCAGCAGTCCTGGGATGAACACTGAAGCTTTCTTT.

The chain is built from TRBV12-3 or TRBV12-4 and TRBJ2-7; perhaps TRBD2 as D (5 bases). The V end lost 8 bases, the J end lost 3 bases, and 5 bases lay between the germline ends. This CDR3 contains 10 residues. The CDR3 nucleotides read TGTGCCAGCGGGAGCTACGAGCAGTACTTC. Protein: CASGSYEQYF.

This clone came up once. This sequence joins TRBV4-2 and TRBJ2-7; TRBD2 agrees at 7 bases. V shed 2 bases and J 2 bases; nucleotides not matched to a gene: 3. The CDR3 covers 14 residues. Per the germline V gene, CDR1 is LGHNA and CDR2 is YNFKEQ. CDR3 amino acids: CASSQPSGAYEQYF. CDR3 nucleotides: TGTGCCAGCAGCCAACCCAGCGGGGCCTACGAGCAGTACTTC.

The V gene is TRBV11-2, the J gene TRBJ2-2; the D call may be TRBD1 or TRBD2 (6 bases each). This CDR3 contains 18 residues. Trimming shortened V by 7 bases and J by 1 base, and 22 bases separated the two germline ends. Germline-derived CDR1 and CDR2 are SGHAT and FQNNGV. In DNA form, the CDR3 reads TGTGCCAGCACCAAACGGGGGCCGTTTAGCGGGAACACCGGGGAGCTGTTTTTT. Protein product: CASTKRGPFSGNTGELFF.

This chain connects TRBV19 to TRBJ1-5; D perhaps matches TRBD1 (6 bases). The germline gives CDR1 LNHDA, CDR2 SQIVND (reference sequence). This CDR3 has 16 residues. Trimming cost V 7 bases and J 7 bases, with 23 bases left between them. The CDR3 DNA reads TGTGCCAGTAACGACGGGGCGGGGGCCTACAGGCAGCCCCAGCATTTT. Translation: CASNDGAGAYRQPQHF.

V usage is TRBV18 and J usage is TRBJ1-6; D unresolved. Germline V gene data show CDR1 as KGHSH and CDR2 as LQKENI. The V end was cut by 5 bases, the J end by 6 bases, with 11 bases between. The CDR3 covers 14 residues. This chain's CDR3 is CASSYEAANSPLHF. The CDR3 DNA reads TGTGCCAGCTCATATGAGGCAGCTAATTCACCCCTCCACTTT.

This clone showed up just once. The V gene is TRBV6-5, the J gene TRBJ1-2; maybe TRBD1 (5 bases). Germline lookup yields CDR1 MNHEY and CDR2 SVGAGI. CDR3 length: 15 amino acids. V lost 0 bases and J 5 bases, leaving 13 bases between the germline ends. DNA for the CDR3: TGTGCCAGCAGTTACTCGATCGAGGGGCGTTATGGCTACACCTTC. The encoded protein is CASSYSIEGRYGYTF.

This chain uses TRBV5-4 with TRBJ2-5; D may be TRBD2 (5 bases). Looked up from germline, CDR1 is SGHNT and CDR2 is YYREEE (reference sequence). The CDR3 spans 13 residues. The V and J ends lost 0 bases and 5 bases respectively, with 8 bases between them. The CDR3 sequence is CASSLGTLETQYF. The CDR3 DNA reads as TGTGCCAGCAGCTTGGGGACTCTCGAGACCCAGTACTTC.

The chain couples TRBV6-5 to TRBJ1-1, with 7 nucleotides matching TRBD1. V lost 2 bases, J lost 5 bases, and 11 bases stayed unmatched. The CDR3 loop spans 16 amino acids. Looked up from germline, CDR1 is MNHEY and CDR2 is SVGAGI. CDR3 nucleotide sequence: TGTGCCAGCAGTTACCCGGACCCGACAGGGAGAACTGAAGCTTTCTTT. Its protein product is CASSYPDPTGRTEAFF.

The chain links TRBV19 to TRBJ1-2; 7 bases are a match to TRBD1. V lost 8 bases, J lost 7 bases, and 4 bases stayed unmatched. Germline CDR1 and CDR2: LNHDA and SQIVND (reference sequence). The CDR3 totals 11 residues. The CDR3 coding sequence is TGTGCCAGTTTCCGACAGGGTGGCTACACCTTC. This codes for CASFRQGGYTF.

The J gene is TRBJ1-1, the V gene TRBV20-1; D gene ambiguous. This CDR3 has 11 residues. CDR1 and CDR2 (germline): DFQATT, SNEGSKA (reference sequence). CDR3 sequence reads: CTFPLNTEAFF. In DNA form, the CDR3 reads TGCACCTTCCCCCTTAACACTGAAGCTTTCTTT.

The chain uses TRBV25-1 and TRBJ1-6, with D hard to call. The CDR3 spans 16 residues. CDR1 MGHDK and CDR2 SYGVNS come from the germline V gene. Between the trimmed V and J ends, which lost 3 bases and 7 bases, there was a span of 16 bases. The CDR3 nucleotides read TGTGCCAGCAGTGAGGAGGGCGGTGGTTTGAATTCACCCCTCCACTTT. It yields the protein CASSEEGGGLNSPLHF.

The V and J genes are TRBV19 and TRBJ1-1; D possibly corresponds to TRBD1 (5 bases). The CDR3 loop spans 15 amino acids. In germline, CDR1 is LNHDA, CDR2 SQIVND (reference sequence). Trimming took 1 base from V and 5 from J, leaving 14 bases between them. CDR3 loop: CASSIGGRGVTEAFF. The CDR3 region has the DNA TGTGCCAGTAGTATAGGTGGACGGGGGGTAACTGAAGCTTTCTTT.

The V gene is TRBV15, the J gene TRBJ2-5; no definite D call. In germline, CDR1 is LNHNV, CDR2 YYDKDF (reference sequence). Trimming pared 1 base from V and 4 bases from J, leaving 4 bases between. CDR3 length equals 12 residues. The CDR3 bases are TGTGCCACCAGCAGAGGGGGAGAGACCCAGTACTTC. Its translation is CATSRGGETQYF.

This sequence joins TRBV7-9 and TRBJ2-4; D gene unclear. Trimming left V 5 bases short and J 7 bases short, with 12 bases between. CDR1 and CDR2 from the germline V gene are SEHNR and FQNEAQ (reference sequence). This CDR3 is 13 amino acids long. CDR3 DNA: TGTGCCAGCAGCGTCGCGCAGAGGAACATTCAGTACTTC. This translates into CASSVAQRNIQYF. The whole variable domain, filled in from reference TRBV7-9 and TRBJ2-4, reads DTGVSQNPRHKITKRGQNVTFRCDPISEHNRLYWYRQTLGQGPEFLTYFQNEAQLEKSRLLSDRFSAERPKGSFSTLEIQRTEQGDSAMYLCASSVAQRNIQYFGAGTRLSVL.

CDR3 loop: CASSSPGVNSPLHF. DNA of the CDR3: TGTGCCAGCAGCTCACCGGGAGTAAATTCACCCCTCCACTTT. The chain carries TRBV27 and TRBJ1-6, with D uncertain. With 6 bases removed from V and 7 bases from J, the gap between germline ends came to 13 bases. The CDR3 is made up of 14 amino acids. Germline CDR1 is MNHEY and CDR2 is SMNVEV (reference sequence).

This clone appeared once. V is TRBV11-1 and J is TRBJ2-7; D is unclear. This CDR3 has 15 residues. The V gene's germline CDR1 is SGHAT and CDR2 FQDESV (reference sequence). Trimming pared 2 bases from V and 5 bases from J, leaving 16 bases between. The CDR3 DNA reads as TGTGCCAGCAGCTTAAATTCAGCCCTAGACCACGAGCAGTACTTC. Its protein product is CASSLNSALDHEQYF.

V and J are TRBV24-1 and TRBJ2-2; D possibly corresponds to TRBD1 (5 bases). The germline V gene has CDR1 KGHDR and CDR2 SFDVKD. There are 16 residues in the CDR3. V was cut by 5 bases and J by 0 bases, with 12 bases left in between. CDR3 loop: CATSGLRVANTGELFF. DNA for the CDR3: TGTGCCACCAGTGGGCTCAGGGTCGCGAACACCGGGGAGCTGTTTTTT.